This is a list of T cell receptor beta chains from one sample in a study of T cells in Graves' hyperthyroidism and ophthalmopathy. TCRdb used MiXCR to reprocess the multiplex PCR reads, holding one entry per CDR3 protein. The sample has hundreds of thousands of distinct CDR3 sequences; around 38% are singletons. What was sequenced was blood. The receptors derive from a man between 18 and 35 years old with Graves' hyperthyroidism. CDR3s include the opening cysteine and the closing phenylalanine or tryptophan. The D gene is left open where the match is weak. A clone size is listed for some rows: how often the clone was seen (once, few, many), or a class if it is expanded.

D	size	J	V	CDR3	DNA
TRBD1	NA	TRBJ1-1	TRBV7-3	CASSEDRGRTEAFF	TGTGCCAGCAGCGAGGACAGGGGGAGAACTGAAGCTTTCTTT
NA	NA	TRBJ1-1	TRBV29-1	CSVVRAATPTEAFF	TGCAGCGTTGTACGGGCCGCGACACCTACTGAAGCTTTCTTT
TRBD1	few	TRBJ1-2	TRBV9	CASSRQGAEYGYTF	TGTGCCAGCAGTCGACAGGGGGCGGAATATGGCTACACCTTC
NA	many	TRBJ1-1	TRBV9	CASSVAPGRFMNTEAFF	TGTGCCAGCAGCGTAGCCCCGGGACGCTTCATGAACACTGAAGCTTTCTTT
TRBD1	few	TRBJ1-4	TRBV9	CASSVEPGQGREKLFF	TGTGCCAGCAGCGTAGAACCCGGACAGGGGAGGGAAAAACTGTTTTTT
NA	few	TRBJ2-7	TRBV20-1	CSAKEGSYEQYF	TGCAGTGCTAAAGAAGGGTCCTACGAGCAGTACTTC
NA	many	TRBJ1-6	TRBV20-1	CSARQQGSYNSPLHF	TGCAGTGCTAGACAACAGGGTTCCTATAATTCACCCCTCCACTTT
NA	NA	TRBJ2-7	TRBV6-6	CASSYSPTTYEQYF	TGTGCCAGCAGTTACTCACCTACAACCTACGAGCAGTACTTC
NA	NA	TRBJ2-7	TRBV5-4	CASSLDSLGAYEQYF	TGTGCCAGCAGCCTAGACAGCCTAGGGGCCTACGAGCAGTACTTC
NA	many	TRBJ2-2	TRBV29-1	CSVRDAGELFF	TGCAGCGTTAGGGATGCCGGGGAGCTGTTTTTT
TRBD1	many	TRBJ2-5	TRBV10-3	CAINQGQGSETQYF	TGTGCCATCAATCAAGGACAGGGGAGTGAGACCCAGTACTTC
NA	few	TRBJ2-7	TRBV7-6	CASSRRGDYEQYF	TGTGCCAGCAGCCGAAGGGGCGACTACGAGCAGTACTTC
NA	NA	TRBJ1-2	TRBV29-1	CSPGWGGSDYGYTF	TGCAGCCCCGGGTGGGGGGGTAGCGACTATGGCTACACCTTC
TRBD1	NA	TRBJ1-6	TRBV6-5	CASSPDREGPLHF	TGTGCCAGCAGCCCCGACAGGGAGGGACCCCTCCACTTT
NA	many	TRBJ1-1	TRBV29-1	CSVERGAVAEAFF	TGCAGCGTTGAGAGGGGGGCAGTGGCTGAAGCTTTCTTT
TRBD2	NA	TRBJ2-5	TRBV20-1	CSERAGVKQETQYF	TGCAGTGAGCGAGCGGGAGTAAAGCAGGAGACCCAGTACTTC